This TCR beta chain stems from a study of cytomegalovirus exposure and HLA in healthy donors. Germline values: CDR1 MNHNS, CDR2 SASEGT. Trimming removed 3 bases from V and 5 bases from J; junction bases left unmatched: 5. The CDR3 is 15 residues long. Comments on this clone: Its specificity is not known.

Vbeta (60) and Jbeta (13) primers were used in the PCR. The method was immunoSEQ multiplex PCR; TCRdb's version includes in-frame clones alone and lacks a portion of them. The sample shows under 200,000 clones, around 82% of them seen only once. Findings and limits, study-wide: Several V segments, TRBV6-2 and TRBV6-3 among them, could not be told apart and were dropped. The only immune exposure information that was available was CMV serostatus. A missense variant in DCLRE1C was later tied to TCR beta V- and J-gene trimming.

This TCR was recovered from a boy younger than 18 in good health and CMV-seronegative. The chain links TRBV6-1 to TRBJ1-2; 11 nucleotides match TRBD1. The sample was PBMCs. The CDR3 bases are TGTGCCAGCAGTGAGGGACAGGGGGAATTGTATGGCTACACCTTC. It codes for CASSEGQGELYGYTF.